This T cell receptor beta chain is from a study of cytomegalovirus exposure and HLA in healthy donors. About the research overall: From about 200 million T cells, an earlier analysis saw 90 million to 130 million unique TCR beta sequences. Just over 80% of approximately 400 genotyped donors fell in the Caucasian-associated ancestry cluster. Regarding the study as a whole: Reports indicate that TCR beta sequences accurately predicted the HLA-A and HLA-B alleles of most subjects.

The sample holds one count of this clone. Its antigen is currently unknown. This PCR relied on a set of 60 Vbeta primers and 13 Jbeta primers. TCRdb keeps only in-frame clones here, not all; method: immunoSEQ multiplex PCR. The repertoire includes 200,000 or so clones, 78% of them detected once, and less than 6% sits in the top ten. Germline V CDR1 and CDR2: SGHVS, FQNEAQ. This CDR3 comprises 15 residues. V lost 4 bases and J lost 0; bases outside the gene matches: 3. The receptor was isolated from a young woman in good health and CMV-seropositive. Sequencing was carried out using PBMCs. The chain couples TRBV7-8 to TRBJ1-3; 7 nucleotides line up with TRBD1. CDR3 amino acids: CASSSGTVSGNTIYF. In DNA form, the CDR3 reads TGTGCCAGCAGCTCCGGGACAGTCTCTGGAAACACCATATATTTT.